This T cell receptor (beta chain) came from a study of CD8 T cells in ankylosing spondylitis. Findings and caveats of the study: Existing reports had already noted some motif variants in reactive arthritis synovial fluid and blood. Seemingly distinctive of ankylosing spondylitis blood was a TCR beta motif formed by eight highly homologous variants. Clones linked with disease were CD8+ and fairly uncommon in the peripheral blood. Matched ankylosing spondylitis synovial fluid reportedly contained a significantly enriched population of disease-linked clones.

For TCR beta, libraries came from quantitative 5'-RACE with molecular barcodes. TCRdb itself ran the 5' RACE reads through MiXCR, one entry per CDR3 protein. This table holds about 220,000 distinct CDR3 sequences, around 20% found once. Germline V gene sequence: CDR1 MNHEY, CDR2 SMNVEV (reference sequence). The CDR3 runs to 18 residues. V gave up 0 bases and J gave up 3 bases, with 20 bases separating them. Regarding this clonotype: Its antigen is unknown.

This chain connects TRBV27 to TRBJ1-2; possibly TRBD1 for D (6 bases). The sequence came from a male donor with ankylosing spondylitis. Sequenced input: blood, either unsorted or a sorted T cell fraction (not recorded which). In DNA, the CDR3 is TGTGCCAGCAGTTTATCTCGTTCGGCAGGAGGGGGTTACTATGGCTACACCTTC. Translation gives CASSLSRSAGGGYYGYTF.